The rows below give T cell receptor beta chains drawn from one sample of a study of blood T cells in healthy people across ages. TCRdb processed the 5' RACE reads anew with MiXCR; each CDR3 protein has one entry. The data contain hundreds of thousands of distinct CDR3 sequences, more than 40% of them singletons. The sequencing sample was made of blood. The receptors shown here come from a woman aged 55 to 70 in good health. Each CDR3 is given with its conserved first and last residue. Fields, in order: CDR3 protein, CDR3 DNA, D gene, J gene, V gene, clone size. A D gene is named only where the DNA matches it firmly. Part of the rows lack a size; the others show once, few, many or a class for expanded clones.

CASSLQEHNYGYTF	TGTGCCAGCAGCTTACAGGAGCATAACTATGGCTACACCTTC	-	TRBJ1-2	TRBV7-9	few
CASSYGQGGSLQETQYF	TGTGCCAGCAGTTACGGGCAGGGTGGTAGCCTCCAAGAGACCCAGTACTTC	-	TRBJ2-5	TRBV6-6	-
CASSLASRGGPSEQFF	TGTGCCAGCAGCTTAGCGAGCCGGGGGGGGCCTAGTGAGCAGTTCTTC	TRBD2	TRBJ2-1	TRBV11-2	-
CASSPSGNYNNEQFF	TGTGCCAGCAGTCCTAGCGGGAATTATAACAATGAGCAGTTCTTC	TRBD2	TRBJ2-1	TRBV7-2	-
CSARPTGTGVQSPLHF	TGCAGTGCTAGACCTACCGGGACAGGGGTACAGTCACCCCTCCACTTT	TRBD1	TRBJ1-6	TRBV20-1	-
CASSVEVADSYEQYF	TGTGCCAGCAGCGTAGAGGTAGCAGATTCCTACGAGCAGTACTTC	-	TRBJ2-7	TRBV9	-
CASSPSLTSDEQFF	TGTGCCAGCTCACCGTCGTTGACTAGCGATGAGCAGTTCTTC	TRBD2	TRBJ2-1	TRBV18	few
CSAKGTSGRVGETQYF	TGCAGTGCTAAGGGGACTAGCGGGAGGGTAGGGGAGACCCAGTACTTC	TRBD2	TRBJ2-5	TRBV20-1	few
CASSGGWGLRDGYTF	TGTGCCAGCAGTGGCGGTTGGGGGCTTAGGGATGGCTACACCTTC	-	TRBJ1-2	TRBV12-3/TRBV12-4	-
CASSSRDYSSYEQYF	TGTGCCAGCAGTTCTCGGGACTATAGCTCCTACGAGCAGTACTTC	TRBD2	TRBJ2-7	TRBV27	few
CASSYLAGETGEQFF	TGTGCCAGCAGTTACCTAGCTGGAGAGACCGGTGAGCAGTTCTTC	-	TRBJ2-1	TRBV6-5	-
CASSELRRDTEAFF	TGTGCCAGCAGTGAATTAAGGCGGGACACTGAAGCTTTCTTT	-	TRBJ1-1	TRBV6-1	-
CASSYSRVEQFF	TGTGCCAGCAGTTACTCGCGGGTGGAGCAGTTCTTC	-	TRBJ2-1	TRBV6-6	-
CASSFEVYYEQYF	TGTGCCAGCAGTTTCGAGGTTTACTACGAGCAGTACTTC	-	TRBJ2-7	TRBV12-3/TRBV12-4	-
CSVDDRVRETQYF	TGCAGCGTTGATGACAGGGTACGAGAGACCCAGTACTTC	TRBD1	TRBJ2-5	TRBV29-1	many
CASSLAGRPYF	TGTGCCAGCAGCTTAGCGGGTCGTCCGTATTTT	-	TRBJ2-3	TRBV7-2	few
CSASLAGGEQFF	TGCAGTGCTAGCCTAGCGGGAGGTGAGCAGTTCTTC	TRBD2	TRBJ2-1	TRBV20-1	-
CASSPTLRGGRETQYF	TGTGCCAGCAGCCCAACCTTGCGGGGGGGGCGAGAGACCCAGTACTTC	TRBD2	TRBJ2-5	TRBV11-2	-
CASSYSASDYTDTQYF	TGTGCCAGCAGTTACTCAGCTAGCGACTACACAGATACGCAGTATTTT	-	TRBJ2-3	TRBV6-2/TRBV6-3	-
CSARDSSGGAREDTQYF	TGCAGTGCTAGAGATAGCTCGGGGGGGGCCCGAGAAGATACGCAGTATTTT	TRBD2	TRBJ2-3	TRBV20-1	-
CASSAGTGVVSNQPQHF	TGTGCCAGCAGTGCCGGGACAGGCGTGGTGAGCAATCAGCCCCAGCATTTT	TRBD1	TRBJ1-5	TRBV6-1	-
CASSEGTSGVSYNEQFF	TGCGCCAGCAGCGAGGGGACTAGCGGGGTCTCCTACAATGAGCAGTTCTTC	TRBD2	TRBJ2-1	TRBV5-1	-
CSARDLRTSGSGANVLTF	TGCAGTGCTAGAGATCTCAGGACTAGCGGCTCTGGGGCCAACGTCCTGACTTTC	TRBD2	TRBJ2-6	TRBV20-1	once
CASVTSGNEQFF	TGTGCCAGCGTGACTAGCGGGAATGAGCAGTTCTTC	TRBD2	TRBJ2-1	TRBV7-9	-
CASGQQGTEAFF	TGTGCCAGCGGCCAACAGGGGACTGAAGCTTTCTTT	TRBD1	TRBJ1-1	TRBV11-1	-
CASRLGSLAGEDSSYNEQFF	TGTGCCAGCAGACTTGGAAGCCTAGCGGGAGAGGATAGCTCCTACAATGAGCAGTTCTTC	-	TRBJ2-1	TRBV21-1	-
CASSLEGGSYGQYF	TGCGCCAGCAGCTTGGAGGGTGGGTCCTACGGGCAGTACTTC	-	TRBJ2-5	TRBV5-1	-
CASSLIPGYTDTQYF	TGCGCCAGCAGCTTGATTCCGGGGTACACAGATACGCAGTATTTT	-	TRBJ2-3	TRBV5-1	-
CASSDPGGAGGYEQFF	TGCGCCAGCAGTGACCCCGGTGGAGCGGGGGGTTATGAGCAGTTCTTC	TRBD2	TRBJ2-1	TRBV10-1	few
CSARASYGYTF	TGCAGTGCTAGAGCTAGCTATGGCTACACCTTC	-	TRBJ1-2	TRBV20-1	few
CASSPGTGTGSPLHF	TGTGCCAGCAGTCCCGGGACAGGGACAGGGTCACCCCTCCACTTT	TRBD1	TRBJ1-6	TRBV25-1	-
CASSSPQGAPVYGYTF	TGTGCCAGCAGTTCCCCACAGGGGGCGCCAGTCTATGGCTACACCTTC	TRBD1	TRBJ1-2	TRBV12-3/TRBV12-4	-
CSASGQGRGEQYF	TGCAGCGCCTCAGGACAGGGGAGGGGCGAGCAGTACTTC	TRBD1	TRBJ2-7	TRBV29-1	-
CASSHAYDRDGYTF	TGTGCCAGCAGTCACGCCTACGACAGGGATGGCTACACCTTC	TRBD1	TRBJ1-2	TRBV6-2/TRBV6-3	-
CASSSSGKDTQYF	TGTGCCAGCTCCTCTAGCGGGAAGGATACGCAGTATTTT	TRBD2	TRBJ2-3	TRBV2	-
CASSYWAGRSYNEQFF	TGTGCCAGCAGTTACTGGGCGGGACGGTCCTACAATGAGCAGTTCTTC	-	TRBJ2-1	TRBV6-2/TRBV6-3	once
CASSRDDTQYF	TGTGCCAGCAGCCGGGATGATACGCAGTATTTT	-	TRBJ2-3	TRBV3-1	-
CASSSEQRYKLYEAFF	TGTGCCAGCAGCTCGGAACAAAGGTACAAGTTATATGAAGCTTTCTTT	-	TRBJ1-1	TRBV14	-
CASSPSQSGQLSEQYF	TGTGCCAGCTCACCTAGCCAGTCTGGGCAGCTCTCCGAGCAGTACTTC	-	TRBJ2-7	TRBV18	-